Below, one T cell receptor beta chain is given with its context. Germline CDR1 reads SGHRS; CDR2 reads YFSETQ. V lost 9 bases and J lost 8; bases outside the gene matches: 17. The CDR3 spans 15 residues. Sequencing was performed with immunoSEQ multiplex PCR; in TCRdb, only in-frame clones are kept and a portion is missing. Seen here are a few hundred thousand clones, 75% to 90% observed once, and the top ten hold approximately 2.5%. The data belong to a study of blood T cell repertoires in COVID-19. This receptor was identified in a woman aged 18-29 years who had recovered from COVID-19. The sample consisted of PBMCs or T cells enriched from blood (not recorded which). V and J are TRBV5-1 and TRBJ1-2; 9 bases agree with TRBD1. CDR3 amino acids: CATKGDREGRRGYTF. DNA of the CDR3: TGCGCCACCAAAGGGGACAGGGAAGGAAGGCGAGGCTACACCTTC.